This TCR beta chain was profiled in a study of T cells after yellow fever vaccination. Across the study: With SMART-Seq v4 Ultra Low Input, the fractions containing low cell numbers were prepared.

Study observations and caveats: Some clonotypes, a small share, were shared between CD4 and CD8 compartments. Reappearance after the booster was seen for most primary-vaccination clones, at 95% to 97% CD4 and 70% to 90% CD8.

Germline CDR1 and CDR2: LGHNA and YSLEER. With V trimmed by 0 bases and J by 6 bases, 4 bases remained unmatched. This CDR3 is built from 15 residues. This clonotype occurred a few times. It was through 5'RACE template switching that TCR cDNA was made, with a universal primer site and UMIs added. TCRdb re-derived calls from the 5' RACE reads in MiXCR, one entry per CDR3 protein. The data contain approximately 96,000 distinct CDR3 sequences, about 8.8% of them singletons. Sequenced here: CD8+ T cells not binding an NS4B(214-222) dextramer, sorted from PBMCs, sampled around 16 days after the first yellow fever vaccination. This sequence originates from a young man who received the YFV17D yellow fever vaccine. V usage is TRBV4-3 and J usage is TRBJ1-4, with 7 bases lining up with TRBD1. CDR3 amino acids: CASSQDGGTDEKLFF. CDR3 sequence (DNA): TGCGCCAGCAGCCAAGACGGGGGGACAGATGAAAAACTGTTTTTT.